The entry that follows covers one TCR beta chain sequence. The antigen remains undetermined. The ends were cut back, 2 bases at V and 4 bases at J, with 14 bases in the middle. CDR3 length: 14 amino acids. Per germline, CDR1 GTSNPN and CDR2 SVGIG (reference sequence). This sample stems from a study of OX40 agonist ivuxolimab in advanced cancers. Study background: Ivuxolimab doses were 0.01, 0.1, 0.3, 1.5, 3 or 10 mg/kg every 2 weeks. Earlier anti-PD-1, anti-PD-L1 or anti-CTLA-4 therapy was permitted; under 50% had received some. Notes on the study in general: CD8+ T cells showed, on average, more clonal expansion than CD4+ cells.

The protocol was immunoSEQ multiplex PCR, while the TCRdb copy is restricted to in-frame clones and leaves out a portion. Of 60,000 to 100,000 clones listed, about 89% are singletons. The sequencing used CD4+ or CD8+ T cells sorted from blood, collected in a trial of the OX40 agonist ivuxolimab. The V call is TRBV30, the J call TRBJ1-2, with D perhaps matching TRBD1 (5 bases). The receptor comes from an adult with an advanced solid tumor such as melanoma, head and neck, liver or kidney cancer. The CDR3 bases are TGTGCCTGGAGTTTTGGGGCAGAGAGCTATGGCTACACCTTC. Amino acid sequence: CAWSFGAESYGYTF.